This T cell receptor (beta chain) was captured by sequencing in a study of T cells in Graves' hyperthyroidism and ophthalmopathy. Overall study results and limits: For ophthalmopathy, model prediction preceded onset by a median roughly 6.3 months. The blood repertoire included most of the expanded thyroid clonotypes above 0.001. Through a model of 13 V-J features, ophthalmopathy was separated from stable hyperthyroidism.

TCR beta CDR3 regions were amplified from RNA. Carried out on the TCR CDR3, a first-round RT-PCR used the HTBI primer set. TCRdb re-called the multiplex PCR reads through MiXCR, storing one row per CDR3 protein. The table has about 700,000 distinct CDR3 sequences, roughly 45% seen once. Germline CDR1 MGHDK, CDR2 SYGVNS. V lost 4 bases and J lost 4, with 7 bases in between. The CDR3 contains 12 residues. This clonotype appeared many times. The antigen is not known. A patient was excluded if there was uncontrolled infection, other autoimmune disease, pregnancy or lactation. This sequence joins TRBV25-1 and TRBJ1-2, with D perhaps TRBD1 (6 bases). This TCR was recovered from an adult man with Graves' disease, either hyperthyroidism or ophthalmopathy (not recorded which). Sequences were obtained from peripheral blood or thyroid tissue (not recorded which). The CDR3 DNA reads TGTGCCAGCAGTGGGACAGTCTATGGCTACACCTTC. Its translation is CASSGTVYGYTF.